The sequence of this TCR beta chain was determined in a study of CD8+CD57+ T cells in acquired aplastic anemia. Both TCR beta VDJ combination and CDR3 sequence profiling were carried out. Genomic DNA was the template for this profiling. Via MiXCR, TCRdb re-called the reads, giving one row per CDR3 protein. The sample has around 33,000 distinct CDR3 sequences, 75% to 85% seen once. Germline V CDR1 and CDR2: MGHDK, SYGVNS. The V end lost 6 bases, the J end lost 8 bases, and 14 bases lay between the germline ends. The CDR3 totals 13 residues. Study findings and constraints: Patients and controls were found to share roughly 31 CD8+ CDR3 sequences. CD8+ Simpson's diversity showed no significant patient-control difference.

About this clonotype itself: Its antigen is not known.

This chain uses TRBV25-1 with TRBJ1-3; D is unresolved. What was sequenced was sorted CD4+, CD8+, or CD8+CD57+ T cells (not recorded which) from PBMCs. The origin of this receptor is a human donor in good health, serving as a control. The CDR3 protein is CASSVVSRDTIYF. CDR3 in DNA: TGTGCCAGCAGCGTAGTCAGTAGGGACACCATATATTTT.